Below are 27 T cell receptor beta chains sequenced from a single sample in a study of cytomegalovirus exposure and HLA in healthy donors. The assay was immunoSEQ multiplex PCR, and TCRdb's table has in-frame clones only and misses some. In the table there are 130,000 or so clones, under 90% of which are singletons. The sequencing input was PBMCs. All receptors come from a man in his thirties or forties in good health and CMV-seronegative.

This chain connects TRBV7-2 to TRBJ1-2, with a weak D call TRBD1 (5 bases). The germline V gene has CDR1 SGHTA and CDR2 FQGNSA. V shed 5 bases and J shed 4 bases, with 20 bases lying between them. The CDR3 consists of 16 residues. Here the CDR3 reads CASSLLGQVSPYGYTF. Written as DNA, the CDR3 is TGTGCCAGCAGCCTATTGGGGCAGGTTAGTCCCTATGGCTACACCTTC.

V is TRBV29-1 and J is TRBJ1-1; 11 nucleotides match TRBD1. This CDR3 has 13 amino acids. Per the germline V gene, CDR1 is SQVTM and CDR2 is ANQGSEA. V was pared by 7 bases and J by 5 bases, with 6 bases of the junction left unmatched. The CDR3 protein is CSAQGQGGTEAFF. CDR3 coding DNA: TGCAGCGCTCAGGGACAGGGGGGAACTGAAGCTTTCTTT.

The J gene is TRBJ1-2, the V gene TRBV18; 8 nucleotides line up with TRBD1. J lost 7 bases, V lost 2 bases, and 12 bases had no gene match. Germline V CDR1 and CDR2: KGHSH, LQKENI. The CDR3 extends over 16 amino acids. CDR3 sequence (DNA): TGTGCCAGCTCACCATCCTGGTCAGGGGGCTATGGTGGCTACACCTTC. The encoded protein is CASSPSWSGGYGGYTF.

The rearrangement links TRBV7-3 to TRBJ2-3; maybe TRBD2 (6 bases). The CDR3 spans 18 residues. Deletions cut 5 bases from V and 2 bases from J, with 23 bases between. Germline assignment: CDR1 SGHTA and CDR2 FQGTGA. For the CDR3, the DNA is TGTGCCAGCAGCCCCTCCTCCTCGACTAGTTTCCTCACAGATACGCAGTATTTT. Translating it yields CASSPSSSTSFLTDTQYF.

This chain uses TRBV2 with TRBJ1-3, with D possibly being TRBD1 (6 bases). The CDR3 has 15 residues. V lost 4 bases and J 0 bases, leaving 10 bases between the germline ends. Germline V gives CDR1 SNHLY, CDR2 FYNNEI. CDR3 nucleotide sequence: TGTGCCAGCAGTGGTCAGGGGCTCTCTGGAAACACCATATATTTT. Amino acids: CASSGQGLSGNTIYF.

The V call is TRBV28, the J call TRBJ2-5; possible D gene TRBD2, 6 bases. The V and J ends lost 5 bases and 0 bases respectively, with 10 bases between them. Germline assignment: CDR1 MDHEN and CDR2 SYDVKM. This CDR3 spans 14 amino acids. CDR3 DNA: TGTGCCAGCAGTCGGGACTCCAACCAAGAGACCCAGTACTTC. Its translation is CASSRDSNQETQYF.

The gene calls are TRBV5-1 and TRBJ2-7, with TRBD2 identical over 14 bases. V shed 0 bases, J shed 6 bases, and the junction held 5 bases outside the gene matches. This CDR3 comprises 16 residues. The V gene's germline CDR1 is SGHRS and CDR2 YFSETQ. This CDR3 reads CASSLETSGGAGEQYF. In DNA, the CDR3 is TGCGCCAGCAGCTTGGAGACTAGCGGGGGGGCTGGCGAGCAGTACTTC.

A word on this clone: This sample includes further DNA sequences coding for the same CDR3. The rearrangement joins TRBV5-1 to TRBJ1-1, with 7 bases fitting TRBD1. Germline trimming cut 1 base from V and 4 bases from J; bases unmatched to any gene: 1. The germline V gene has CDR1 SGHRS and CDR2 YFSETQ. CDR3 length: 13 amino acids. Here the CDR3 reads CASSLSGGTEAFF. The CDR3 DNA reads TGCGCCAGCAGCTTGTCAGGGGGCACTGAAGCTTTCTTT.

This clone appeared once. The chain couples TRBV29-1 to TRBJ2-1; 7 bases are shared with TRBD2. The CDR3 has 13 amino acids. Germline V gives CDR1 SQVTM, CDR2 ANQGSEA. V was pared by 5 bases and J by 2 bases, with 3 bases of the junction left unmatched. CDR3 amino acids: CSVFAGAYNEQFF. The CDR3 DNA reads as TGCAGCGTTTTCGCGGGGGCCTACAATGAGCAGTTCTTC.

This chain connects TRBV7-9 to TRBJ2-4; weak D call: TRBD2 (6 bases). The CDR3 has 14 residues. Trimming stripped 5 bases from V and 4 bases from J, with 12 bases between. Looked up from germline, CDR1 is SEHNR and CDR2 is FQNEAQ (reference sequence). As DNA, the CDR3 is TGTGCCAGCAGCGATGGGGGGTTGAAAAACATTCAGTACTTC. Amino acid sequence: CASSDGGLKNIQYF.

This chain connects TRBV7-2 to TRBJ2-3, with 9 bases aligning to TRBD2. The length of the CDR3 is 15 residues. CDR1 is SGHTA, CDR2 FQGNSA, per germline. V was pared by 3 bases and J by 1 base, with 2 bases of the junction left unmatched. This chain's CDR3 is CASSFRLAGTDTQYF. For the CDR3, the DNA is TGTGCCAGCAGCTTCCGACTAGCGGGCACAGATACGCAGTATTTT.

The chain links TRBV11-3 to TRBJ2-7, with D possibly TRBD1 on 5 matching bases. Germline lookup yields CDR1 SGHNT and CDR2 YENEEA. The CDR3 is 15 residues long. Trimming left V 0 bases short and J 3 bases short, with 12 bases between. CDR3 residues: CASSLESGAYYEQYF. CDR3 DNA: TGTGCCAGCAGCTTAGAGAGTGGGGCTTACTACGAGCAGTACTTC.

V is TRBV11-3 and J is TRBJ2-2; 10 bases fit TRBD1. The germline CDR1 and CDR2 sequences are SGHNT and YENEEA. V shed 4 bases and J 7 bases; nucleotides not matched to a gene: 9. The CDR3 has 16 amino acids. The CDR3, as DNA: TGTGCCAGCAGCTCAAGTTGGACAGGGGGGGACGGGGAGCTGTTTTTT. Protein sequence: CASSSSWTGGDGELFF.

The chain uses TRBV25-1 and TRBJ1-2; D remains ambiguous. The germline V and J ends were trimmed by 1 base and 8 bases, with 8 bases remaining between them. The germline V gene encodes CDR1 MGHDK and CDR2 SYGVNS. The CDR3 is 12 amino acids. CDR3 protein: CASSEWWAGYTF. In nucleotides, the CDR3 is TGTGCCAGCAGTGAATGGTGGGCCGGCTACACCTTC.

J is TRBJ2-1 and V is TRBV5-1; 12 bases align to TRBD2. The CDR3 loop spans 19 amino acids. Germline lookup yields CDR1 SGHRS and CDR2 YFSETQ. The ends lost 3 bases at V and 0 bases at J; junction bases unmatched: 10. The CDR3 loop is CASSSTSGGPTGSYNEQFF. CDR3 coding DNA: TGCGCCAGCAGCTCTACTAGCGGGGGGCCGACGGGCTCCTACAATGAGCAGTTCTTC. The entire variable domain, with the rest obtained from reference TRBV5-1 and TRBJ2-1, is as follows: KAGVTQTPRYLIKTRGQQVTLSCSPISGHRSVSWYQQTPGQGLQFLFEYFSETQRNKGNFPGRFSGRQFSNSRSEMNVSTLELGDSALYLCASSSTSGGPTGSYNEQFFGPGTRLTVL.

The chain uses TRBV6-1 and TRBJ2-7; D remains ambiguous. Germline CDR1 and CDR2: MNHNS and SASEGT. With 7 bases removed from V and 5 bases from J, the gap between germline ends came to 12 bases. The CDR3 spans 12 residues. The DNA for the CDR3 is TGTGCCAGCACCACAGTGGCCAACGAGCAGTACTTC. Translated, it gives CASTTVANEQYF.

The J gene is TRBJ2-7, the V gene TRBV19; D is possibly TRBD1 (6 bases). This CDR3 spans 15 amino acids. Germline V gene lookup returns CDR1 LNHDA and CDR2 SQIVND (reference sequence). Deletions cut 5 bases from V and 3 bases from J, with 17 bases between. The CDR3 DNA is TGTGCCAGTAGTTTGGTATACAGGGCCCTCTACGAGCAGTACTTC. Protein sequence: CASSLVYRALYEQYF.

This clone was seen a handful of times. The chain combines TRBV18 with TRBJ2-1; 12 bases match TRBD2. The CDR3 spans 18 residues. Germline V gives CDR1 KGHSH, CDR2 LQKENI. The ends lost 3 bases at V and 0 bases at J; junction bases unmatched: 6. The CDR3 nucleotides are TGTGCCAGCTCACCTGGGCTAGCGGGGGGGCGCTCCTACAATGAGCAGTTCTTC. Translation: CASSPGLAGGRSYNEQFF.

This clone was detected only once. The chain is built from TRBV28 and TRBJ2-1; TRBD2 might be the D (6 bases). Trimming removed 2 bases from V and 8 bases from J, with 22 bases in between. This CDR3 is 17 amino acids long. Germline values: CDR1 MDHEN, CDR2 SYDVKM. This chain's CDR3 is CASSLRAAGPSGDEQFF. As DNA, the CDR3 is TGTGCCAGCAGTTTACGAGCTGCGGGACCTTCGGGCGATGAGCAGTTCTTC.

The CDR3 sequence is CSAKPDTQYF. In nucleotides, the CDR3 is TGCAGTGCTAAGCCCGATACGCAGTATTTT. J is TRBJ2-3 and V is TRBV20-1; D ambiguous. This CDR3 region has 10 residues. Germline lookup yields CDR1 DFQATT and CDR2 SNEGSKA (reference sequence). V was pared by 4 bases and J by 6 bases, with 5 bases between.

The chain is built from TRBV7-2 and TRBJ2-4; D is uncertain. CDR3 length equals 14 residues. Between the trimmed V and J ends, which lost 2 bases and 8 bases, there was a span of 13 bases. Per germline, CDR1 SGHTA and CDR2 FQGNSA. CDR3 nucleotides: TGTGCCAGCAGCTTAAGGCCAGCGAATCACATTCAGTACTTC. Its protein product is CASSLRPANHIQYF.

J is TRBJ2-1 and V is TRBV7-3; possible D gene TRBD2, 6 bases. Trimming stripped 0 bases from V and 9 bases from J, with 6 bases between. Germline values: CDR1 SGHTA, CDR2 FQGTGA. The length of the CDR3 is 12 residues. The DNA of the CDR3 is TGTGCCAGCAGCTTAACCGGGGGTGAGCAGTTCTTC. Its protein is CASSLTGGEQFF.

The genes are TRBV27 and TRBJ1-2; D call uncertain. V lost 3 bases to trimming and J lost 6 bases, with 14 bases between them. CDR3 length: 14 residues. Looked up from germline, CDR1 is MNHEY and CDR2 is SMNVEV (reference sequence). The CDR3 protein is CASSFSGNVHGYTF. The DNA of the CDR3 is TGTGCCAGCAGTTTTTCGGGGAACGTCCATGGCTACACCTTC.

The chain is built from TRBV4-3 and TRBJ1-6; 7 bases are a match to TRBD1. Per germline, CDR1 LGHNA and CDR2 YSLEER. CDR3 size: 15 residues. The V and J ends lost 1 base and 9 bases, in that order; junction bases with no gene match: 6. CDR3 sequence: CASSQGDRVFSPLHF. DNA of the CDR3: TGCGCCAGCAGCCAAGGAGACAGGGTGTTTTCACCCCTCCACTTT.

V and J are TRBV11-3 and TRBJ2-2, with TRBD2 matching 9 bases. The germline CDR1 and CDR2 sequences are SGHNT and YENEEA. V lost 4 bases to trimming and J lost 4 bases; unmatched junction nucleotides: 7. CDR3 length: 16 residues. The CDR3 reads CASSSQRGVRTGELFF. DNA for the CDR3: TGTGCCAGCAGCTCCCAGCGGGGGGTCCGCACCGGGGAGCTGTTTTTT.

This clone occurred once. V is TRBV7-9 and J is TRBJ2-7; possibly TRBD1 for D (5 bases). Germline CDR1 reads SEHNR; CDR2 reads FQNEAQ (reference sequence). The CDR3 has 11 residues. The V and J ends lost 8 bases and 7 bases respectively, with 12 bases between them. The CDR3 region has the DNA TGTGCCAGCGAGGTGGGGCTGGAGCAGTACTTC. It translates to CASEVGLEQYF.

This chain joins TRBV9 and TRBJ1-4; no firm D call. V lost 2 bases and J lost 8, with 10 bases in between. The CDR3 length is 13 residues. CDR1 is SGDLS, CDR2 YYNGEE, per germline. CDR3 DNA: TGTGCCAGCAGCGTCGGTGGGGAGGAAAAACTGTTTTTT. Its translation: CASSVGGEEKLFF.